The clone carrying this T cell receptor beta chain has just a few counts. From the 5' RACE reads, TCRdb called clonotypes with MiXCR, one entry per CDR3 protein. The profile shows about 280,000 distinct CDR3 sequences, about 8.1% of them singletons. The length of the CDR3 is 13 residues. Germline CDR1 reads MNHEY; CDR2 reads SVGEGT. Trimming removed 3 bases from V and 0 bases from J, with 5 bases in between. These data are taken from a study of identical twins. This sample was shared with a second study, whose subject was yellow fever vaccine responses in identical twins.

Sequencing was carried out using memory (CD45RO+) T cells sorted from blood. The TCR was taken from a woman younger than 30 in good health. The genes are TRBV6-2 or TRBV6-3 and TRBJ1-1; the D is unclear. CDR3 in DNA: TGTGCCAGCAGTTATGCAGTGAACACTGAAGCTTTCTTT. Residues: CASSYAVNTEAFF.